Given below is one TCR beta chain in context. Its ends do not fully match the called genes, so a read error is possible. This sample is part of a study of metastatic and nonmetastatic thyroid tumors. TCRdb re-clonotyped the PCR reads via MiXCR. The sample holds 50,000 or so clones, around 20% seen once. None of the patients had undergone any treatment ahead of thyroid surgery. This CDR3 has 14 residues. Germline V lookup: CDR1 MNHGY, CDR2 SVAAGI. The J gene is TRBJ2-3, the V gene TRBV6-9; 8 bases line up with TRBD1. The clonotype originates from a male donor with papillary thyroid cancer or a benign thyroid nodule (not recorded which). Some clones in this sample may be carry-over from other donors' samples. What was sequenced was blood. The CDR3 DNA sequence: TGCGCCAGGGTGGAGGGACAGGGCACAGATACGCAGTATTTT. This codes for CARVEGQGTDTQYF.